These 19 T cell receptor beta chains were all obtained from the same sample, sequenced in a study of shared clonotypes between healthy human individuals. Profiling relied on immunoSEQ multiplex PCR, and the TCRdb table lists in-frame clones only, not all of them. The profile shows about 2.4 million clones, approximately 93% of them singletons. What was sequenced was naive CD4+ T cells from PBMCs. The subset is: CD45RA+ positively selected. The receptor set was obtained from a man younger than 35 in good health. Some clones in this sample may be carry-over from other donors' samples.

This chain joins TRBV18 and TRBJ2-5, with D perhaps being TRBD1 or TRBD2 (5 bases each). With 6 bases removed from V and 2 bases from J, the gap between germline ends came to 16 bases. CDR1 and CDR2 from the germline V gene are KGHSH and LQKENI. The CDR3 runs 15 residues. The chain's CDR3 is CASSPNWGRQETQYF. CDR3 coding DNA: TGTGCCAGCTCTCCCAACTGGGGACGACAAGAGACCCAGTACTTC.

The J gene is TRBJ1-1, the V gene TRBV6-6; D possibly corresponds to TRBD1 (6 bases). The V and J ends lost 5 bases and 0 bases respectively, with 13 bases between them. The length of the CDR3 is 15 residues. Germline assignment: CDR1 MNHNY and CDR2 SVGAGI (reference sequence). As DNA, the CDR3 is TGTGCCAGCAGTGACCAAACAGGGTTGAACACTGAAGCTTTCTTT. Protein: CASSDQTGLNTEAFF.

The chain joins TRBV10-3 to TRBJ1-1; TRBD1 agrees at 8 bases. Per the germline V gene, CDR1 is ENHRY and CDR2 is SYGVKD. J was trimmed by 4 bases and V by 6 bases; bases with no gene match: 10. The CDR3 length is 15 residues. This CDR3 is CAIRGTGPRRTEAFF. CDR3 nucleotide sequence: TGTGCCATCAGGGGGACAGGCCCTCGTCGCACTGAAGCTTTCTTT.

The chain links TRBV21-1 to TRBJ1-2. TRBV21-1 is reported as a pseudogene. The CDR3 loop spans 14 amino acids. CDR3 amino acids: CASSKVPGGYGYTF. DNA of the CDR3: TGTGCCAGCAGCAAAGTTCCGGGAGGCTATGGCTACACCTTC.

The chain recombines TRBV14 with TRBJ2-1; maybe TRBD2 (6 bases). The V end was cut by 6 bases, the J end by 15 bases, with 18 bases between. The germline V gene encodes CDR1 SGHDN and CDR2 FVKESK. The CDR3 extends over 12 amino acids. CDR3 region: CASRRDASPWFF. CDR3 coding DNA: TGTGCCAGCAGGCGGGACGCTTCCCCTTGGTTCTTC. Using reference TRBV14 and TRBJ2-1 for the parts outside the CDR3, the full variable domain is EAGVTQFPSHSVIEKGQTVTLRCDPISGHDNLYWYRRVMGKEIKFLLHFVKESKQDESGMPNNRFLAERTGGTYSTLKVQPAELEDSGVYFCASRRDASPWFFGPGTRLTVL.

This rearrangement joins TRBV6-4 to TRBJ2-1; 11 bases are a match to TRBD1. The germline CDR1 and CDR2 sequences are MRHNA and SNTAGT. The CDR3 totals 15 residues. Unmatched junction bases numbered 5, after V lost 6 bases and J lost 4 bases. In DNA form, the CDR3 reads TGTGCCAGCAGCCCCGGGACAGGGGGGTACAATGAGCAGTTCTTC. It specifies CASSPGTGGYNEQFF.

V gene TRBV29-1 combines with J gene TRBJ1-3, with TRBD1 as a possible D gene (5 bases). Germline V CDR1 and CDR2: SQVTM, ANQGSEA. V gave up 4 bases and J gave up 0 bases, with 13 bases separating them. CDR3 length: 15 amino acids. The CDR3 reads CSVVQGPHSGNTIYF. In nucleotides, the CDR3 is TGCAGCGTTGTTCAGGGCCCCCACTCTGGAAACACCATATATTTT.

V is TRBV10-2 and J is TRBJ2-7; 12 bases fit TRBD2. CDR3 length: 13 residues. The junction had 7 bases not matched to a gene; V was cut back by 7 bases and J by 9 bases. Germline CDR1 reads WSHSY; CDR2 reads SAAADI. The CDR3: CASTSLAGGLQYF. The CDR3 DNA is TGCGCCAGCACTTCCCTAGCGGGAGGGTTGCAGTACTTC.

This chain connects TRBV7-9 to TRBJ2-7; either TRBD1 or TRBD2 may fit D (5 bases each). Germline V CDR1 and CDR2: SEHNR, FQNEAQ (reference sequence). The CDR3 runs to 14 residues. Trimming cost V 5 bases and J 11 bases, with 22 bases left between them. The CDR3 bases are TGTGCCAGCAGCCCCTCCGGGACGGCACTTCGGGAGTACTTC. It codes for CASSPSGTALREYF. Filled out from reference TRBV7-9 and TRBJ2-7, the complete variable domain reads DTGVSQNPRHKITKRGQNVTFRCDPISEHNRLYWYRQTLGQGPEFLTYFQNEAQLEKSRLLSDRFSAERPKGSFSTLEIQRTEQGDSAMYLCASSPSGTALREYFGPGTRLTVT.

This chain joins TRBV5-6 and TRBJ1-1; D is perhaps TRBD1 (6 bases). The length of the CDR3 is 13 residues. Between the trimmed V and J ends, which lost 4 bases and 5 bases, there was a span of 12 bases. The germline V gene encodes CDR1 SGHDT and CDR2 YYEEEE. The CDR3 region is CASSPDSLTEAFF. The CDR3 DNA sequence: TGTGCCAGCAGCCCGGACAGTCTGACTGAAGCTTTCTTT.

The gene calls are TRBV7-2 and TRBJ2-4; 7 bases are a match to TRBD2. V shed 1 base and J 8 bases; nucleotides not matched to a gene: 5. In germline, CDR1 is SGHTA, CDR2 FQGNSA. The CDR3 covers 14 residues. CDR3 DNA sequence: TGTGCCAGCAGCTTAGTCAGGGCGGGGGACATTCAGTACTTC. This gives the protein CASSLVRAGDIQYF.

J is TRBJ2-3 and V is TRBV7-2; TRBD2 aligns across 8 bases. Germline CDR1 is SGHTA and CDR2 is FQGNSA. The junction had 6 bases not matched to a gene; V was cut back by 4 bases and J by 6 bases. This CDR3 comprises 14 residues. The CDR3 protein is CASSSGTRGDTQYF. CDR3 sequence (DNA): TGTGCCAGCAGCTCCGGGACTAGAGGGGATACGCAGTATTTT.

The chain links TRBV5-1 to TRBJ2-1, with TRBD1 matching 11 bases. Trimming took 4 bases from V and 7 from J; bases not matched to a gene: 4. This CDR3 spans 14 amino acids. The V gene's germline CDR1 is SGHRS and CDR2 YFSETQ. CDR3: CASSGGTGGNEQFF. The CDR3 DNA follows: TGCGCCAGCAGCGGCGGGACAGGGGGAAATGAGCAGTTCTTC.

V gene TRBV29-1 combines with J gene TRBJ2-1, with no clear D. CDR3 length equals 11 residues. In germline, CDR1 is SQVTM, CDR2 ANQGSEA. In nucleotides, the CDR3 is TGCAGTTGGGGTAGATACAATGAGCAGTTCTTC. This translates into CSWGRYNEQFF.

The CDR3 region is CASSMPRDGSYEQYF. The CDR3 DNA reads TGTGCCAGTAGTATGCCGCGGGACGGGTCCTACGAGCAGTACTTC. The V call is TRBV19, the J call TRBJ2-7; D possibly corresponds to TRBD2 (6 bases). CDR3 length: 15 amino acids. V gave up 3 bases and J gave up 1 base, with 13 bases separating them. Germline values: CDR1 LNHDA, CDR2 SQIVND (reference sequence).

To note about this clone: The same CDR3 arises from other DNA sequences in this sample as well. The chain employs TRBV5-1 and TRBJ2-3; D possibly corresponds to TRBD2 (5 bases). The CDR3 has 13 residues. Trimming shortened V by 4 bases and J by 4 bases, and 10 bases separated the two germline ends. Per the germline V gene, CDR1 is SGHRS and CDR2 is YFSETQ. DNA for the CDR3: TGCGCCAGCAGCCTGGAGGCGGCAGATACGCAGTATTTT. It is translated as CASSLEAADTQYF.

The V and J genes are TRBV28 and TRBJ2-5; D may be TRBD2 (5 bases). V was pared by 4 bases and J by 5 bases, with 14 bases between. Germline V gives CDR1 MDHEN, CDR2 SYDVKM. The CDR3 runs 14 residues. CDR3 bases: TGTGCCAGCAGTTCCGGGGAAGTAGGGGAGACCCAGTACTTC. It codes for CASSSGEVGETQYF. Looking up the rest from reference TRBV28 and TRBJ2-5 gives the full variable domain: DVKVTQSSRYLVKRTGEKVFLECVQDMDHENMFWYRQDPGLGLRLIYFSYDVKMKEKGDIPEGYSVSREKKERFSLILESASTNQTSMYLCASSSGEVGETQYFGPGTRLLVL.

V is TRBV6-1 and J is TRBJ2-7; a weak D match, TRBD1 (6 bases). V lost 8 bases and J 3 bases, leaving 14 bases between the germline ends. In germline, CDR1 is MNHNS, CDR2 SASEGT. CDR3 length: 13 amino acids. The CDR3 nucleotides are TGTGCCAGCCTACGGACAGAAAACTACGAGCAGTACTTC. It is translated as CASLRTENYEQYF.

This clone was detected a few times. This chain connects TRBV28 to TRBJ2-2; TRBD1 agrees at 9 bases. The germline V gene encodes CDR1 MDHEN and CDR2 SYDVKM. There are 13 residues in the CDR3. V lost 10 bases and J lost 3; bases outside the gene matches: 3. CDR3 sequence reads: CATNRGHTGELFF. CDR3 DNA: TGTGCCACGAACAGGGGGCACACCGGGGAGCTGTTTTTT.